Listed below are T cell receptor beta chains from one sample, sequenced in a study of CD8 T cells in ankylosing spondylitis. TCRdb independently ran MiXCR on the 5' RACE reads; one entry per CDR3 protein. There are around 22,000 distinct CDR3 sequences in the sample; 10% to 15% occur only once, and 30% to 45% lies in the top ten. Input material: blood. These receptors were taken from a male donor with ankylosing spondylitis or in good health (not recorded which). The CDR3 runs from the conserved cysteine through the conserved F or W. A D gene is named only where the DNA matches it firmly. The size entry is marked missing in some rows and otherwise reads once, few, many or a size class.

V: TRBV5-5
J: TRBJ2-2
size: .
D: .
DNA: TGTGCCAGCAGACCCCTATCCAGGAACACCGGGGAGCTGTTTTTT
CDR3: CASRPLSRNTGELFF

V: TRBV20-1
J: TRBJ1-4
size: many
D: .
DNA: TGCAGTGCTAGTTTGGATCCCCATGAAAAACTGTTTTTT
CDR3: CSASLDPHEKLFF

V: TRBV10-3
J: TRBJ2-7
size: .
D: .
DNA: TGTGCCAGCTCTCTCACTTCCTACGAGCAGTACTTC
CDR3: CASSLTSYEQYF

V: TRBV11-1
J: TRBJ2-2
size: many
D: .
DNA: TGTGCCAGCAGCTTAGAGGCCTACACCGGGGAGCTGTTTTTT
CDR3: CASSLEAYTGELFF

V: TRBV11-2
J: TRBJ1-2
size: .
D: TRBD1
DNA: TGTGCCAGCAGAAAAAATGAGGGGGCGCGTGGCTACACCTTC
CDR3: CASRKNEGARGYTF

V: TRBV7-2
J: TRBJ2-2
size: .
D: .
DNA: TGTGCCAGCAGCTTAGTGGGTAGGGGCACCGGGGAGCTGTTTTTT
CDR3: CASSLVGRGTGELFF

V: TRBV20-1
J: TRBJ2-1
size: many
D: .
DNA: TGCAGTGCTAGCTTGCAGGGTGAGCAGTTCTTC
CDR3: CSASLQGEQFF

V: TRBV18
J: TRBJ1-1
size: few
D: .
DNA: TGTGCCAGCTCCCGTACGCCCACCACAGTTCTGAACACTGAAGCTTTCTTT
CDR3: CASSRTPTTVLNTEAFF

V: TRBV20-1
J: TRBJ2-7
size: many
D: TRBD2
DNA: TGCAGTGCTAGTTCGGCTAGCGGGAGCTCCTACGAGCAGTACTTC
CDR3: CSASSASGSSYEQYF

V: TRBV11-2
J: TRBJ1-1
size: .
D: .
DNA: TGTGCCAGCAGCCAACTAGCGGGGAACACTGAAGCTTTCTTT
CDR3: CASSQLAGNTEAFF

V: TRBV7-2
J: TRBJ2-2
size: .
D: .
DNA: TGTGCCAGCTTACCCGGGGGGCTTAACACCGGGGAGCTGTTTTTT
CDR3: CASLPGGLNTGELFF

V: TRBV7-9
J: TRBJ2-1
size: many
D: TRBD2
DNA: TGTGCCAGCAGCTTTTCTAGCGGCATGGTTCGTCCTGGACAAGCCTACAATGAGCAGTTCTTC
CDR3: CASSFSSGMVRPGQAYNEQFF

V: TRBV7-1
J: TRBJ1-2
size: .
D: TRBD1
DNA: TGTGCCAGCAGCTCCTTACCGGGACAGGGTAGCGGCTACACCTTC
CDR3: CASSSLPGQGSGYTF

V: TRBV20-1
J: TRBJ2-7
size: many
D: TRBD2
DNA: TGCAGTGCTACGACTAGCGGGATTGCCTACGAGCAGTACTTC
CDR3: CSATTSGIAYEQYF

V: TRBV29-1
J: TRBJ2-1
size: few
D: .
DNA: TGCAGCGTTGTGGCCCGGGGGCTCTACAATGAGCAGTTCTTC
CDR3: CSVVARGLYNEQFF

V: TRBV20-1
J: TRBJ2-3
size: few
D: .
DNA: TGCAGTGCTAGAGACGGAAAGGAGTACACAGATACGCAGTATTTT
CDR3: CSARDGKEYTDTQYF

V: TRBV6-5
J: TRBJ1-1
size: few
D: .
DNA: TGTGCCAGTTTGAAAGGGGGAATGAACACTGAAGCTTTCTTT
CDR3: CASLKGGMNTEAFF

V: TRBV12-5
J: TRBJ2-1
size: few
D: .
DNA: TGTGCTAGTGGTTTGCAACCAGAGTCCGGGAATGAGCAGTTCTTC
CDR3: CASGLQPESGNEQFF

V: TRBV2
J: TRBJ2-3
size: many
D: .
DNA: TGTGCCAGCGGCGGGGGCTACACAGATACGCAGTATTTT
CDR3: CASGGGYTDTQYF

V: TRBV20-1
J: TRBJ2-7
size: many
D: TRBD2
DNA: TGCAGTGCTAGTTTTAGCGGGAGAACCGAGCAGTACTTC
CDR3: CSASFSGRTEQYF

V: TRBV19
J: TRBJ2-6
size: few
D: .
DNA: TGTGCCAGTAGTAAGGCCACCTCTGGGGCCAACGTCCTGACTTTC
CDR3: CASSKATSGANVLTF

V: TRBV12-3/TRBV12-4
J: TRBJ2-2
size: few
D: .
DNA: TGTGCCAGCAGTTTCGCGCTTGCGAACACCGGGGAGCTGTTTTTT
CDR3: CASSFALANTGELFF

V: TRBV7-2
J: TRBJ2-2
size: .
D: .
DNA: TGTGCCAGCCGCCCGGGGTTGGGCGGGGAGCTGTTTTTT
CDR3: CASRPGLGGELFF

V: TRBV5-1
J: TRBJ1-1
size: many
D: .
DNA: TGCGCCAGCAGCCGTGACCCCGGGGTTGGTGAAGCTTTCTTT
CDR3: CASSRDPGVGEAFF

V: TRBV5-5
J: TRBJ1-1
size: many
D: .
DNA: TGTGCCAGCAGCTCCCCCGGCCGGCAGGTAAACACTGAAGCTTTCTTT
CDR3: CASSSPGRQVNTEAFF

V: TRBV20-1
J: TRBJ1-4
size: many
D: .
DNA: TGCAGTGCCCAGACGCCCCTTCAGGGTACAAAACTGTTTTTT
CDR3: CSAQTPLQGTKLFF

V: TRBV28
J: TRBJ2-3
size: .
D: .
DNA: TGTGCCAGCAGTTTCAGTGATACGCAGTATTTT
CDR3: CASSFSDTQYF

V: TRBV7-9
J: TRBJ2-2
size: .
D: .
DNA: TGTGCCAGCAGCTTATCTCCGGACACCGGGGAGCTGTTTTTT
CDR3: CASSLSPDTGELFF